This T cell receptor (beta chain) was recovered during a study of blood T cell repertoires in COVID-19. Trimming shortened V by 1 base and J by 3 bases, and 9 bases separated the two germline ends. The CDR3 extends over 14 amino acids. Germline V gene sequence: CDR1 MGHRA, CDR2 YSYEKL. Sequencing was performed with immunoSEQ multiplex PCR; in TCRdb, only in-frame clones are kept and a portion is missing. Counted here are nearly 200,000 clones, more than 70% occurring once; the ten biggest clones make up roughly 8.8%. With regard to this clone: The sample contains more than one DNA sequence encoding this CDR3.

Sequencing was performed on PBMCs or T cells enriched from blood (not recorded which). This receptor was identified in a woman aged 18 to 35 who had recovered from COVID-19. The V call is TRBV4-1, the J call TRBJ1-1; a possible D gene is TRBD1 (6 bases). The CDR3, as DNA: TGCGCCAGCAGCCAAGGCCAGGGGTACACTGAAGCTTTCTTT. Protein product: CASSQGQGYTEAFF.